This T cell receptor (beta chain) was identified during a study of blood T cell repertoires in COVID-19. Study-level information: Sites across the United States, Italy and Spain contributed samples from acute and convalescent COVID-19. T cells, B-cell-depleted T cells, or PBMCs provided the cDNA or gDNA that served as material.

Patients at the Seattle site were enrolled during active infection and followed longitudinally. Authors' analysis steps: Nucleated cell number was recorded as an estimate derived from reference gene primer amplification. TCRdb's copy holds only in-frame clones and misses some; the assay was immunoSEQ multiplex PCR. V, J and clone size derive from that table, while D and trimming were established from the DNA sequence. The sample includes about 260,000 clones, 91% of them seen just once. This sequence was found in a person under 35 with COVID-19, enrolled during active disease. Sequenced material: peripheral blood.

The CDR3 DNA reads as TGTGCCATCAGGCCGGGACAGGATAATTCACCCCTCCACTTT. As protein: CAIRPGQDNSPLHF. The chain carries TRBV10-3 and TRBJ1-6; 8 positions agree with TRBD1. Per germline, CDR1 ENHRY and CDR2 SYGVKD. The V segment lost 6 bases and the J segment 5 bases; nucleotides outside the gene matches: 3. This CDR3 contains 14 residues.